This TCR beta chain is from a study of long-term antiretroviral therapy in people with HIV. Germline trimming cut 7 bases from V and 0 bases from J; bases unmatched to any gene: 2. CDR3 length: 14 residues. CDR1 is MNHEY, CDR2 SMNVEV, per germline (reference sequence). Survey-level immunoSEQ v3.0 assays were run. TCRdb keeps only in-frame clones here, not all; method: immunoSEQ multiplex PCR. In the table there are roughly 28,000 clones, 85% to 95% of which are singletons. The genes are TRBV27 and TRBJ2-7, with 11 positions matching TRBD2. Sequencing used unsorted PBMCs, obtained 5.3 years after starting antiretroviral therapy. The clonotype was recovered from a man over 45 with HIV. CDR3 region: CASKGLAASYEQYF. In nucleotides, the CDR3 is TGTGCCAGCAAGGGACTAGCGGCCTCCTACGAGCAGTACTTC.